This entry lists 18 T cell receptor beta chains sequenced from one sample in a study of blood T cell repertoires in COVID-19. Method: immunoSEQ multiplex PCR; TCRdb's copy keeps in-frame clones and lacks some. The sample shows some 330,000 clones, around 83% of them seen only once. Sequences were obtained from PBMCs or T cells enriched from blood (not recorded which). These receptors originate from a woman aged 45-65 years who had recovered from COVID-19.

The chain joins TRBV5-1 to TRBJ1-2; 7 positions match TRBD1. From germline, CDR1 is SGHRS and CDR2 YFSETQ. CDR3 size: 15 residues. With 0 bases clipped from V and 4 bases from J, the junction kept 6 bases outside the gene matches. The DNA for the CDR3 is TGCGCCAGCAGCTTGGAAGGGGGCAAAGGCTATGGCTACACCTTC. Its protein is CASSLEGGKGYGYTF.

The chain uses TRBV19 and TRBJ2-5; tentatively, D is TRBD2 (5 bases). Per the germline V gene, CDR1 is LNHDA and CDR2 is SQIVND (reference sequence). V gave up 1 base and J gave up 4 bases, with 10 bases separating them. This CDR3 is built from 14 residues. This CDR3 is CASSIAGRGETQYF. The CDR3 bases are TGTGCCAGTAGTATAGCGGGGAGAGGAGAGACCCAGTACTTC. The variable domain in full, with the rest retrieved from reference TRBV19 and TRBJ2-5, is DGGITQSPKYLFRKEGQNVTLSCEQNLNHDAMYWYRQDPGQGLRLIYYSQIVNDFQKGDIAEGYSVSREKKESFPLTVTSAQKNPTAFYLCASSIAGRGETQYFGPGTRLLVL.

The gene calls are TRBV7-9 and TRBJ1-1; tentatively, D is TRBD1 (5 bases). V was cut by 7 bases and J by 1 base, with 10 bases left in between. CDR1 SEHNR and CDR2 FQNEAQ come from the germline V gene (reference sequence). The CDR3 spans 13 residues. The CDR3 reads CASNVRENTEAFF. The CDR3 nucleotides are TGTGCCAGCAACGTCAGGGAGAACACTGAAGCTTTCTTT.

This clone was detected a few times. The chain combines TRBV11-2 with TRBJ2-3, with 8 positions matching TRBD1. V trimming: 5 bases; J trimming: 2 bases; junction bases outside the gene matches: 9. The CDR3 has 16 amino acids. Germline CDR1 reads SGHAT; CDR2 reads FQNNGV. In DNA, the CDR3 is TGTGCCAGCAGCAGGCGGGCAGGGGGCTCCACAGATACGCAGTATTTT. Translating gives CASSRRAGGSTDTQYF.

The table lists this clone with a few counts. This chain connects TRBV19 to TRBJ1-1; D not certain. From germline, CDR1 is LNHDA and CDR2 SQIVND (reference sequence). The CDR3 consists of 13 residues. V was cut by 3 bases and J by 2 bases, with 7 bases left in between. The CDR3 sequence is CASSIIANTEAFF. Written as DNA, the CDR3 is TGTGCCAGTAGTATTATAGCCAACACTGAAGCTTTCTTT.

The rearrangement joins TRBV7-2 to TRBJ1-3, with D possibly TRBD1 on 5 matching bases. With 5 bases removed from V and 3 bases from J, the gap between germline ends came to 14 bases. The germline V gene has CDR1 SGHTA and CDR2 FQGNSA. The CDR3 sequence is 15 residues long. The CDR3 here is CASSVTDLSGNTIYF. In DNA, the CDR3 is TGTGCCAGCAGCGTGACAGATCTCAGTGGAAACACCATATATTTT.

This clone showed up just once. The chain joins TRBV7-9 to TRBJ2-7; D is ambiguous. Germline loops: CDR1 SEHNR, CDR2 FQNEAQ (reference sequence). Deletions cut 6 bases from V and 4 bases from J, with 22 bases between. There are 16 residues in the CDR3. The CDR3 region is CASSLNDYRFSYEQYF. CDR3 in DNA: TGTGCCAGCAGTCTAAACGATTATCGGTTCTCTTACGAGCAGTACTTC. The full variable domain, with the rest looked up from reference TRBV7-9 and TRBJ2-7, is DTGVSQNPRHKITKRGQNVTFRCDPISEHNRLYWYRQTLGQGPEFLTYFQNEAQLEKSRLLSDRFSAERPKGSFSTLEIQRTEQGDSAMYLCASSLNDYRFSYEQYFGPGTRLTVT.

The chain has TRBV14 and TRBJ2-7; 9 bases agree with TRBD1. CDR3 length: 21 residues. Germline V lookup: CDR1 SGHDN, CDR2 FVKESK. V trimming: 0 bases; J trimming: 4 bases; junction bases outside the gene matches: 22. The CDR3 DNA reads as TGTGCCAGCAGCCAAGAAGTTTTTTGGGGGACAGGGAAAGACAAGGATTACGAGCAGTACTTC. Translation: CASSQEVFWGTGKDKDYEQYF.

This clone has only a few counts. The V and J genes are TRBV10-1 and TRBJ1-3, with D possibly matching TRBD1 (6 bases). Trimming removed 0 bases from V and 0 bases from J, with 12 bases in between. Germline V CDR1 and CDR2: WNHNN, SYGVQD (reference sequence). CDR3 length equals 17 residues. Written as DNA, the CDR3 is TGCGCCAGCAGTGAGTCCCACAGGGTAAGCTCTGGAAACACCATATATTTT. Encoded protein: CASSESHRVSSGNTIYF.

The rearrangement links TRBV25-1 to TRBJ2-3, with 11 bases lining up with TRBD2. The CDR3 runs 16 residues. Per the germline V gene, CDR1 is MGHDK and CDR2 is SYGVNS. The trim removed 1 base at V and 8 bases at J, leaving 8 bases unmatched. The CDR3 here is CASSESRLAGGGTQYF. The CDR3 DNA follows: TGTGCCAGCAGTGAATCTCGTCTAGCGGGGGGAGGTACGCAGTATTTT.

The rearrangement joins TRBV11-3 to TRBJ2-1, with D possibly being TRBD2 (6 bases). The CDR3 is 14 amino acids. Trimming took 3 bases from V and 7 from J, leaving 13 bases between them. From germline, CDR1 is SGHNT and CDR2 YENEEA. CDR3 in amino acids: CASSLIPAGNEQFF. The CDR3 DNA sequence: TGTGCCAGCAGCTTGATCCCCGCGGGGAATGAGCAGTTCTTC.

The V gene is TRBV30, the J gene TRBJ2-1; 8 bases align to TRBD1. The germline gives CDR1 GTSNPN, CDR2 SVGIG (reference sequence). The CDR3 spans 16 residues. Unmatched junction bases numbered 9, after V lost 2 bases and J lost 3 bases. CDR3 amino acids: CAWSPNDRGLYNEQFF. CDR3 DNA: TGTGCCTGGAGTCCAAATGACAGGGGCCTCTACAATGAGCAGTTCTTC.

V gene TRBV6-5 combines with J gene TRBJ1-4, with no clear D. This CDR3 is built from 15 residues. V lost 8 bases and J lost 0, with 13 bases in between. Germline CDR1 is MNHEY and CDR2 is SVGAGI. CDR3 loop: CASSWGGSTNEKLFF. CDR3 DNA sequence: TGTGCCAGCTCCTGGGGAGGCTCAACTAATGAAAAACTGTTTTTT.

V and J are TRBV5-6 and TRBJ2-7, with D tentatively TRBD2 (6 bases). This CDR3 contains 14 residues. Germline assignment: CDR1 SGHDT and CDR2 YYEEEE. V lost 4 bases to trimming and J lost 3 bases, with 14 bases between them. This CDR3 is CASSRGGQDYEQYF. The CDR3 nucleotides are TGTGCCAGCAGCCGGGGAGGTCAGGACTACGAGCAGTACTTC. Variable domain in full (rest from reference TRBV5-6 and TRBJ2-7): DAGVTQSPTHLIKTRGQQVTLRCSPKSGHDTVSWYQQALGQGPQFIFQYYEEEERQRGNFPDRFSGHQFPNYSSELNVNALLLGDSALYLCASSRGGQDYEQYFGPGTRLTVT.

The chain links TRBV7-3 to TRBJ2-1; 10 bases align to TRBD2. V shed 5 bases, J shed 4 bases, and the junction held 5 bases outside the gene matches. Germline CDR1 reads SGHTA; CDR2 reads FQGTGA. The CDR3 loop spans 15 amino acids. This CDR3 is CASSLLAGPYNEQFF. CDR3 bases: TGTGCCAGCAGCCTACTAGCGGGACCTTACAATGAGCAGTTCTTC.

The chain uses TRBV30 and TRBJ1-2, with a weak D call TRBD1 (6 bases). The CDR3 is 13 amino acids. Germline-derived CDR1 and CDR2 are GTSNPN and SVGIG (reference sequence). V was trimmed by 5 bases and J by 2 bases, leaving 12 bases between them. The DNA of the CDR3 is TGTGCCTGGGTCCCAGGGGAAAACTATGGCTACACCTTC. The encoded protein is CAWVPGENYGYTF.

J is TRBJ2-5 and V is TRBV7-2, with 10 bases identical to TRBD1. CDR1 is SGHTA, CDR2 FQGNSA, per germline. The CDR3 contains 15 residues. J lost 3 bases, V lost 1 base, and 2 bases had no gene match. Here the CDR3 DNA reads TGTGCCAGCAGCTTAGGGGGACAGGGGAAAGAGACCCAGTACTTC. Encoded protein: CASSLGGQGKETQYF.

This chain joins TRBV4-2 and TRBJ2-3; 13 bases line up with TRBD2. Germline V gene data show CDR1 as LGHNA and CDR2 as YNFKEQ. This CDR3 contains 17 residues. V shed 3 bases and J 4 bases; nucleotides not matched to a gene: 7. In nucleotides, the CDR3 is TGTGCCAGCAGCCAGGGGACTAGCGGGGTGCGGGCAGATACGCAGTATTTT. This gives the protein CASSQGTSGVRADTQYF.